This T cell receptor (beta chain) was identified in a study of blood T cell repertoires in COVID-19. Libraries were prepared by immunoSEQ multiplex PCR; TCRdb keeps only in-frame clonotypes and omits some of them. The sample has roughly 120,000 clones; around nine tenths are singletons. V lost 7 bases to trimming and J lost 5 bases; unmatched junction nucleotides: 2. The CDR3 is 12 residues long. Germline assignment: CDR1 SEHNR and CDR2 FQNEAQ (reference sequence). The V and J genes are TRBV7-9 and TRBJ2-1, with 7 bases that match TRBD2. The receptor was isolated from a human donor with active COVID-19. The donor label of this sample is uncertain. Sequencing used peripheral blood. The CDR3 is CASIGLDNEQFF. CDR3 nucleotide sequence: TGTGCCAGCATCGGACTAGACAATGAGCAGTTCTTC.